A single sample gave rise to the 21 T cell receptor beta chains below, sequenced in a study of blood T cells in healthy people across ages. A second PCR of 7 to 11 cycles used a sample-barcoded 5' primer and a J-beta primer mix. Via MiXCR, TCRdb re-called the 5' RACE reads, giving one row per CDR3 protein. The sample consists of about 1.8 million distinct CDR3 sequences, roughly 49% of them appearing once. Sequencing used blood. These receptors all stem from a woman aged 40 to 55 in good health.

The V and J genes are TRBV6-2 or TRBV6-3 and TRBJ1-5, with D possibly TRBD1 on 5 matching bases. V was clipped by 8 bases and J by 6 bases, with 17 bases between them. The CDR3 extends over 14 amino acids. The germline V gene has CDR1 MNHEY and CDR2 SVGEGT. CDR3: CASAEYGGSQPQHF. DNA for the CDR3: TGTGCCAGCGCCGAATACGGGGGAAGTCAGCCCCAGCATTTT.

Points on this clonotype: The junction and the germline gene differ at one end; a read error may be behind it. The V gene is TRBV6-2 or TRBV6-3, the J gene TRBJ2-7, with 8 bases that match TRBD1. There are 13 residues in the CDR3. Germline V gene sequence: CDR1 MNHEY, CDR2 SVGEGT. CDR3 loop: CAGSGQGTYEQYF. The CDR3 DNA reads TGTGCCGGCAGCGGACAGGGCACCTACGAGCAGTACTTC.

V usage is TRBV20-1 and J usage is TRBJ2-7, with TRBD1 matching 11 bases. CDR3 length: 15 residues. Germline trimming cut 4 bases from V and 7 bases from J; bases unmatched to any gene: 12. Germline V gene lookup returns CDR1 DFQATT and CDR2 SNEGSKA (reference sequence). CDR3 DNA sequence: TGCAGTGCTAAGGGACCGGGACAGGGGGGAGGTGAGCAGTACTTC. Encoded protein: CSAKGPGQGGGEQYF.

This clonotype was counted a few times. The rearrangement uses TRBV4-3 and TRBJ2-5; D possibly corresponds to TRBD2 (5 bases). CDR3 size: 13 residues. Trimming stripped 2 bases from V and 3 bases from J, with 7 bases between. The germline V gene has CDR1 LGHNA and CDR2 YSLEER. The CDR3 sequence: CASSQLGEETQYF. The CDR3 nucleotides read TGCGCCAGCAGCCAACTGGGAGAAGAGACCCAGTACTTC.

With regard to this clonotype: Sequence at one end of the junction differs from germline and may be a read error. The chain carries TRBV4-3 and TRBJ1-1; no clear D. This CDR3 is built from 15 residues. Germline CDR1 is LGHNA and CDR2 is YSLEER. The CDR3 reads CSSSHAGGSNTEAFF. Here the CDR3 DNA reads TGCTCCAGCAGCCACGCAGGAGGTAGCAACACTGAAGCTTTCTTT.

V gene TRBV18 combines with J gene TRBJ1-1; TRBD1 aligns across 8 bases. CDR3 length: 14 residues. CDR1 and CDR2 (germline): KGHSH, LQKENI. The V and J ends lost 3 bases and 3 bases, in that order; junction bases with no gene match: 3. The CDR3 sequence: CASSPGQVDTEAFF. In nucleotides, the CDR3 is TGTGCCAGCTCACCGGGACAGGTCGACACTGAAGCTTTCTTT. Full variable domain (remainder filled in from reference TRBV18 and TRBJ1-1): NAGVMQNPRHLVRRRGQEARLRCSPMKGHSHVYWYRQLPEEGLKFMVYLQKENIIDESGMPKERFSAEFPKEGPSILRIQQVVRGDSAAYFCASSPGQVDTEAFFGQGTRLTVV.

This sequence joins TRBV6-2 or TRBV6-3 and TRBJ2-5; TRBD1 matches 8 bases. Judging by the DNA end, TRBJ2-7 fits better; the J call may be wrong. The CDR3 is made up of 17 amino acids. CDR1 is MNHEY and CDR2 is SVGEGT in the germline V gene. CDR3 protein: CASSYYGQGLDAYEQYF. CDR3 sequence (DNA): TGTGCCAGCAGTTACTACGGACAGGGTCTGGATGCGTACGAGCAGTACTTC.

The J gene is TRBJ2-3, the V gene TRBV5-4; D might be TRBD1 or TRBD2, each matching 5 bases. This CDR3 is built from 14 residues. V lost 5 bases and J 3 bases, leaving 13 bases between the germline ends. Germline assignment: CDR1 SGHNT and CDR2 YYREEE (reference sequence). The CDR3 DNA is TGTGCCAGCAGGTGGGGGAAGGGGACAGATACGCAGTATTTT. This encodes CASRWGKGTDTQYF.

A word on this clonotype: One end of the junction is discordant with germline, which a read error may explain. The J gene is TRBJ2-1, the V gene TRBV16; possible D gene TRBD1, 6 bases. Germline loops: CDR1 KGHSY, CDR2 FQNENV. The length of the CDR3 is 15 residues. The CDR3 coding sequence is TGTGCCAGCAGCCAATCTTCGAACAGGGCGAATGGGCAGTTCTTC. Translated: CASSQSSNRANGQFF.

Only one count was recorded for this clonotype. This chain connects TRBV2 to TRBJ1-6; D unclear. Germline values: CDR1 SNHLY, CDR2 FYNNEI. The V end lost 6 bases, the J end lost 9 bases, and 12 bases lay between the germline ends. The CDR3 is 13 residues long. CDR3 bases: TGTGCCAGCAGGGGAGAAGCGGCTTCACCCCTCCACTTT. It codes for CASRGEAASPLHF.

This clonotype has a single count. The CDR3 reads CASSQDREPPPDTQYF. CDR3 bases: TGTGCCAGCAGCCAAGATCGCGAACCCCCGCCAGATACGCAGTATTTT. The J gene is TRBJ2-3, the V gene TRBV3-1; unclear D gene. Per the germline V gene, CDR1 is LGHDT and CDR2 is YNNKEL (reference sequence). Trimming shortened V by 0 bases and J by 4 bases, and 14 bases separated the two germline ends. The CDR3 runs to 16 residues.

CDR3 in amino acids: CATSGTGAPRNEQYF. CDR3 nucleotides: TGTGCCACCAGCGGGACAGGCGCCCCTAGGAATGAGCAGTACTTC. This chain links TRBV15 with TRBJ2-1; 8 nucleotides line up with TRBD1. Gene TRBJ2-7 matches the end of the DNA better, so the J call may be wrong. This CDR3 spans 15 amino acids. Germline V gene sequence: CDR1 LNHNV, CDR2 YYDKDF (reference sequence).

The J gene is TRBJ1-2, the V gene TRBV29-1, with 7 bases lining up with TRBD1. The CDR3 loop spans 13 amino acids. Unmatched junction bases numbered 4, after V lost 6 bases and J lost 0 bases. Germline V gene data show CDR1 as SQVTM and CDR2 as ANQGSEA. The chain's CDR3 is CSVGTVANYGYTF. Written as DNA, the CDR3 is TGCAGCGTCGGGACAGTCGCTAACTATGGCTACACCTTC.

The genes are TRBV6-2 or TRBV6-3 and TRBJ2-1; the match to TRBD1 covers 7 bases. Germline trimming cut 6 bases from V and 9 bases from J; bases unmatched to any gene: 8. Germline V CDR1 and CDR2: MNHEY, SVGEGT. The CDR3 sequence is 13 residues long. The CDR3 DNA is TGTGCCAGCAGCAACGACAGGGCAGGTGAGCAGTTCTTC. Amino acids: CASSNDRAGEQFF.

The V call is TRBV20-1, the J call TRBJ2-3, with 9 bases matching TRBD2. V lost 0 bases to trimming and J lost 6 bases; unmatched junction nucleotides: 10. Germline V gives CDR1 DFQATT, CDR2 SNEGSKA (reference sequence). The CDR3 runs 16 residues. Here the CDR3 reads CSARDSAGGAIDTQYF. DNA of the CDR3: TGCAGTGCTAGAGATTCGGCGGGGGGGGCGATTGATACGCAGTATTTT.

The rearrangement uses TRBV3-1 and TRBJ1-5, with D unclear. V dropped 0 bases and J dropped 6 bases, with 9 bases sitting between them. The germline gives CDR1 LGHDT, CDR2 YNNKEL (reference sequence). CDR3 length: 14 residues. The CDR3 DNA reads TGTGCCAGCAGCCAAGATTTTCGCGTTCAGCCCCAGCATTTT. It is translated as CASSQDFRVQPQHF.

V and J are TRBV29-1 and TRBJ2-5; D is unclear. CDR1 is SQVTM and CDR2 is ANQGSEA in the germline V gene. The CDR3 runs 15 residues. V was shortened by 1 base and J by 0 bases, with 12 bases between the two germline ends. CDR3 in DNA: TGCAGCGTTGAAGGGACCCAATTCTACCAAGAGACCCAGTACTTC. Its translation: CSVEGTQFYQETQYF.

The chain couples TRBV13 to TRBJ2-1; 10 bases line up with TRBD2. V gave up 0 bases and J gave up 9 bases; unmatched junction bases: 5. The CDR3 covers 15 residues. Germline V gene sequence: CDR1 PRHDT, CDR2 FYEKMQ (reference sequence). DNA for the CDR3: TGTGCCAGCAGCTTAGGGGGAGCGGGGGGGCCTGAGCAGTTCTTC. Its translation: CASSLGGAGGPEQFF.

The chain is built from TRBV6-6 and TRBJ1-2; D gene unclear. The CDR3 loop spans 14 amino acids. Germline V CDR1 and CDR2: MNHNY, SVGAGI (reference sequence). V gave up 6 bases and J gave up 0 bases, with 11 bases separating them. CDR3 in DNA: TGTGCCAGCAGCCATGCGACGGCTAACTATGGCTACACCTTC. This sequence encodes CASSHATANYGYTF.

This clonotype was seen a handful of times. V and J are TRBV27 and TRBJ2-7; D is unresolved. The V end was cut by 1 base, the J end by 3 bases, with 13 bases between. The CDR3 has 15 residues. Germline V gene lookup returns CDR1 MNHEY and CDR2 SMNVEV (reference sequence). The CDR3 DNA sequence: TGTGCCAGCAGTTTATTGGCAGGCACCCACTACGAGCAGTACTTC. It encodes CASSLLAGTHYEQYF.

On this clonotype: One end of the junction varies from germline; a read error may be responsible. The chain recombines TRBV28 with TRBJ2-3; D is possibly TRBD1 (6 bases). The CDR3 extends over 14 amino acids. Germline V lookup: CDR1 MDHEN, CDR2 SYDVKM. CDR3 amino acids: CASNRDPSTDAQYF. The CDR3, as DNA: TGTGCCAGCAACAGGGACCCGAGCACAGATGCGCAGTATTTT. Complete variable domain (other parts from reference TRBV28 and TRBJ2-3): DVKVTQSSRYLVKRTGEKVFLECVQDMDHENMFWYRQDPGLGLRLIYFSYDVKMKEKGDIPEGYSVSREKKERFSLILESASTNQTSMYLCASNRDPSTDAQYFGPGTRLTVL.